A single sample is the source of the 17 T cell receptor beta chains below, sequenced in a study of blood T cells in healthy people across ages. Sample-barcoded 5' priming and a J-beta primer mix drove a second PCR of roughly 6 to 12 cycles. MiXCR was run by TCRdb on the 5' RACE reads, yielding one entry per CDR3 protein. The sample shows hundreds of thousands of distinct CDR3 sequences, about 56% of them seen only once. Sequencing was performed on blood. All receptors derive from a man aged 35 to 55 in good health.

This clonotype appeared many times. The chain is built from TRBV6-5 and TRBJ2-7; 7 bases fit TRBD1. The CDR3 runs to 18 residues. The V gene's germline CDR1 is MNHEY and CDR2 SVGAGI. The V and J ends lost 0 bases and 3 bases, in that order; junction bases with no gene match: 14. CDR3 bases: TGTGCCAGCAGTTACTCGGGTAGGGGGCAAAGCCACCGCTACGAGCAGTACTTC. This gives the protein CASSYSGRGQSHRYEQYF.

For the CDR3, the DNA is TGCAGCGTTTTACTAGCGGGGGGGCCCCACAATGAGCAGTTCTTC. Translated, it gives CSVLLAGGPHNEQFF. The V gene is TRBV29-1, the J gene TRBJ2-1, with 13 bases aligning to TRBD2. This CDR3 contains 15 residues. Trimming took 5 bases from V and 5 from J; bases not matched to a gene: 6. The germline V gene has CDR1 SQVTM and CDR2 ANQGSEA.

This chain links TRBV12-3 or TRBV12-4 with TRBJ1-2; 8 bases line up with TRBD1. The CDR3 consists of 19 residues. The trim removed 6 bases at V and 0 bases at J, leaving 18 bases unmatched. CDR3 nucleotides: TGTGCCAGCAGCATGATATCCAGGGGGCTAGGCCCACCTAACTATGGCTACACCTTC. Amino acid sequence: CASSMISRGLGPPNYGYTF.

This chain joins TRBV12-3 or TRBV12-4 and TRBJ2-1; 7 bases map to TRBD2. The CDR3 extends over 17 amino acids. With V trimmed by 0 bases and J by 2 bases, 7 bases remained unmatched. The CDR3 here is CASSLAGREVTYNEQFF. The CDR3 DNA reads TGTGCCAGCAGTTTAGCGGGCCGGGAGGTAACCTACAATGAGCAGTTCTTC.

The chain is built from TRBV28 and TRBJ2-7; TRBD1 matches 8 bases. Trimming took 3 bases from V and 1 from J; bases not matched to a gene: 11. Germline CDR1 is MDHEN and CDR2 is SYDVKM. The CDR3 covers 17 residues. The CDR3 sequence: CASSFYWETGESYEQYF. DNA for the CDR3: TGTGCCAGCAGTTTCTATTGGGAGACAGGGGAGTCCTACGAGCAGTACTTC.

This rearrangement joins TRBV5-1 to TRBJ1-2; D gene ambiguous. Germline V gives CDR1 SGHRS, CDR2 YFSETQ. Trimming left V 6 bases short and J 0 bases short, with 9 bases between. The CDR3 is 13 amino acids. CDR3 sequence: CASTAGSNYGYTF. In DNA, the CDR3 is TGCGCCAGCACCGCAGGCTCTAACTATGGCTACACCTTC.

The chain has TRBV5-1 and TRBJ2-5; weak D call: TRBD2 (6 bases). The ends were cut back, 6 bases at V and 4 bases at J, with 19 bases in the middle. The CDR3 consists of 15 residues. The germline V gene encodes CDR1 SGHRS and CDR2 YFSETQ. The CDR3 DNA sequence: TGCGCCAGCACCGCGACTGGGGGGATTGGAGAGACCCAGTACTTC. Translated, it gives CASTATGGIGETQYF.

V usage is TRBV11-1 and J usage is TRBJ2-4, with D maybe TRBD2 (7 bases). The J call may be in error: the DNA end matches TRBJ2-7 better. The germline V gene encodes CDR1 SGHAT and CDR2 FQDESV (reference sequence). The CDR3 is 16 amino acids. Written as DNA, the CDR3 is TGTGCCAGCAGCCCCGCGGGGGCGAGCTCCCGAGACGAGCAGTACTTC. It specifies CASSPAGASSRDEQYF.

The chain employs TRBV12-3 or TRBV12-4 and TRBJ2-5, with a possible D match to TRBD1 (5 bases). CDR3 size: 17 residues. Between the trimmed V and J ends, which lost 2 bases and 2 bases, there was a span of 18 bases. The CDR3 region has the DNA TGTGCCAGCAGTTTACAGGGTGGTATGACCTTACAAGAGACCCAGTACTTC. Translation gives CASSLQGGMTLQETQYF.

J is TRBJ2-5 and V is TRBV25-1; D is ambiguous. This CDR3 has 14 residues. V lost 0 bases, J lost 2 bases, and 7 bases lay in between. The germline V gene encodes CDR1 MGHDK and CDR2 SYGVNS. CDR3 sequence (DNA): TGTGCCAGCAGTGAATATGGCAGGCAAGAGACCCAGTACTTC. It translates to CASSEYGRQETQYF.

This clonotype was found once. V and J are TRBV5-1 and TRBJ1-2; 8 bases fit TRBD1. Unmatched junction bases numbered 8, after V lost 3 bases and J lost 4 bases. Looked up from germline, CDR1 is SGHRS and CDR2 is YFSETQ. This CDR3 comprises 15 residues. The CDR3 DNA is TGCGCCAGCAGCTCGACGGACAGGGAGGTCTATGGCTACACCTTC. It codes for CASSSTDREVYGYTF.

DNA of the CDR3: TGTGCCAGCAGCTTCCTCGGGGTTGGGACAGGGGGCTCTGGGGCCAACGTCCTGACTTTC. Amino acids: CASSFLGVGTGGSGANVLTF. V gene TRBV7-3 combines with J gene TRBJ2-6; 11 bases line up with TRBD1. CDR3 length: 20 amino acids. J lost 0 bases, V lost 3 bases, and 10 bases had no gene match. Germline assignment: CDR1 SGHTA and CDR2 FQGTGA.

This clonotype was seen more than once but under ten times. This chain links TRBV20-1 with TRBJ2-3; 9 bases are shared with TRBD2. The junction had 14 bases not matched to a gene; V was cut back by 0 bases and J by 4 bases. From germline, CDR1 is DFQATT and CDR2 SNEGSKA (reference sequence). The CDR3 spans 18 residues. This CDR3 reads CSARDLIAGAEGADTQYF. The CDR3 bases are TGCAGTGCTAGAGATCTTATAGCGGGAGCGGAGGGGGCAGATACGCAGTATTTT.

The V call is TRBV6-5, the J call TRBJ1-6; D is possibly TRBD1 (5 bases). This CDR3 region has 16 residues. V lost 0 bases to trimming and J lost 2 bases, with 8 bases between them. CDR1 is MNHEY, CDR2 SVGAGI, per germline. The CDR3 region is CASSYSDKAYNSPLHF. CDR3 bases: TGTGCCAGCAGTTACTCGGACAAAGCCTATAATTCACCCCTCCACTTT.

The V gene is TRBV20-1, the J gene TRBJ1-6; the D is unclear. This CDR3 has 15 amino acids. V was pared by 3 bases and J by 2 bases, with 11 bases between. CDR1 DFQATT and CDR2 SNEGSKA come from the germline V gene (reference sequence). CDR3 region: CSASPGGPYNSPLHF. The CDR3 region has the DNA TGCAGTGCTAGCCCTGGAGGGCCCTATAATTCACCCCTCCACTTT.

This rearrangement joins TRBV2 to TRBJ2-5, with D possibly being TRBD1 (5 bases). V dropped 3 bases and J dropped 1 base, with 6 bases sitting between them. The germline V gene encodes CDR1 SNHLY and CDR2 FYNNEI. CDR3 length: 13 amino acids. CDR3 sequence: CASSEGLQETQYF. The DNA for the CDR3 is TGTGCCAGCAGTGAGGGGCTCCAAGAGACCCAGTACTTC. Using reference TRBV2 and TRBJ2-5 for the parts outside the CDR3, the full variable domain is EPEVTQTPSHQVTQMGQEVILRCVPISNHLYFYWYRQILGQKVEFLVSFYNNEISEKSEIFDDQFSVERPDGSNFTLKIRSTKLEDSAMYFCASSEGLQETQYFGPGTRLLVL.

This chain connects TRBV4-1 to TRBJ1-2; D is possibly TRBD1 (5 bases). This CDR3 spans 16 amino acids. V gave up 3 bases and J gave up 1 base, with 15 bases separating them. The germline CDR1 and CDR2 sequences are MGHRA and YSYEKL. CDR3 in amino acids: CASSHHVRGLNYGYTF. The CDR3 DNA reads TGCGCCAGCAGCCACCACGTGAGGGGCCTTAACTATGGCTACACCTTC.